Listed below are T cell receptor beta chains from one sample, sequenced in a study of shared clonotypes between healthy human individuals. Using immunoSEQ multiplex PCR, the repertoire was profiled, and TCRdb retains in-frame clones only, with some absent. Here the sample spans millions of clones, about 95% being singletons. Sequencing was performed on naive CD8+ T cells sorted from blood. The source is a man in his late teens or twenties in good health. CDR3s include the opening cysteine and the closing phenylalanine or tryptophan. D genes are given only for firm matches. The size of a clone is reported for some rows only, either as once, few or many, or as a class for expanded clones.

v_call: TRBV19
clone_size: -
d_call: -
j_call: TRBJ2-3
cdr3_nt: TGTGCCAGTAGTATGGACGGTTCGGGTACGCAGTATTTT
cdr3_aa: CASSMDGSGTQYF

v_call: TRBV27
clone_size: -
d_call: -
j_call: TRBJ2-2
cdr3_nt: TGTGCCAGCAGTTTAATCAGGAGCGGGGAGCTGTTTTTT
cdr3_aa: CASSLIRSGELFF

v_call: TRBV4-2
clone_size: -
d_call: TRBD2
j_call: TRBJ2-5
cdr3_nt: TGTGCCAGCAGCCCTCAAGACGGACTAGCGGGGGTGCCGGGGGCCCAGTACTTC
cdr3_aa: CASSPQDGLAGVPGAQYF

v_call: TRBV2
clone_size: -
d_call: -
j_call: TRBJ2-7
cdr3_nt: TGTGCCAGCAGTGACAGGGTTTCCTACGAGCAGTACTTC
cdr3_aa: CASSDRVSYEQYF

v_call: TRBV7-9
clone_size: -
d_call: TRBD1
j_call: TRBJ2-7
cdr3_nt: TGTGCCAGCAGCAGGGACCGGGACAGGGTTGACGAGCAGTACTTC
cdr3_aa: CASSRDRDRVDEQYF

v_call: TRBV11-3
clone_size: -
d_call: TRBD2
j_call: TRBJ2-5
cdr3_nt: TGTGCCAGCAGCTCCATGAGCGGGAGTGAGGAGACCCAGTACTTC
cdr3_aa: CASSSMSGSEETQYF

v_call: TRBV9
clone_size: -
d_call: TRBD2
j_call: TRBJ2-1
cdr3_nt: TGTGCCAGCAGTAGGACTAGCGGGGGGTACAATGAGCAGTTCTTC
cdr3_aa: CASSRTSGGYNEQFF

v_call: TRBV15
clone_size: -
d_call: -
j_call: TRBJ2-3
cdr3_nt: TGTGCCACCAGCAGAGATGGGGAAGCGGAGAGCACAGATACGCAGTATTTT
cdr3_aa: CATSRDGEAESTDTQYF

v_call: TRBV6-5
clone_size: -
d_call: -
j_call: TRBJ1-1
cdr3_nt: TGTGCCAGCAGTCTGACCCAGAACACTGAAGCTTTCTTT
cdr3_aa: CASSLTQNTEAFF

v_call: TRBV10-3
clone_size: -
d_call: -
j_call: TRBJ1-1
cdr3_nt: TGTGCCATCAGTGAGGCAGGGCTCCCAATCATTGAAGCTTTCTTT
cdr3_aa: CAISEAGLPIIEAFF

v_call: TRBV5-5
clone_size: -
d_call: TRBD1
j_call: TRBJ2-5
cdr3_nt: TGTGCCAGCAGCTCCTCCACAGGGGGCGTTGAGACCCAGTACTTC
cdr3_aa: CASSSSTGGVETQYF

v_call: TRBV9
clone_size: -
d_call: -
j_call: TRBJ2-1
cdr3_nt: TGTGCCAGCAGCGTTTCGGACGGATTGAGGCAGTTCTTC
cdr3_aa: CASSVSDGLRQFF

v_call: TRBV30
clone_size: -
d_call: TRBD1
j_call: TRBJ1-1
cdr3_nt: TGTGCCTGGAGCCGACAGGGCATAAGGACTGAAGCTTTCTTT
cdr3_aa: CAWSRQGIRTEAFF

v_call: TRBV30
clone_size: -
d_call: -
j_call: TRBJ2-2
cdr3_nt: TGTGCCTGGGACTCTTCGGACAGCTATCGGAGGGACACCGGGGAGCTGTTTTTT
cdr3_aa: CAWDSSDSYRRDTGELFF

v_call: TRBV10-3
clone_size: -
d_call: -
j_call: TRBJ2-7
cdr3_nt: TGTGCCATCAGGACGGACTTCAACTCCTACGAGCAGTACTTC
cdr3_aa: CAIRTDFNSYEQYF

v_call: TRBV7-9
clone_size: -
d_call: -
j_call: TRBJ1-4
cdr3_nt: TGTGCCAGCAGCGGCGGGGCTGTTGCAACTAATGAAAAACTGTTTTTT
cdr3_aa: CASSGGAVATNEKLFF

v_call: TRBV5-1
clone_size: -
d_call: TRBD1
j_call: TRBJ2-2
cdr3_nt: TGCGCCACTTCTCGGGGACAGGGTAACACCGGGGAGCTGTTTTTT
cdr3_aa: CATSRGQGNTGELFF

v_call: TRBV10-3
clone_size: -
d_call: TRBD1
j_call: TRBJ2-7
cdr3_nt: TGTGCCATCAGTGTGATACAGGGGACAGCCTACGAGCAGTACTTC
cdr3_aa: CAISVIQGTAYEQYF

v_call: TRBV27
clone_size: -
d_call: -
j_call: TRBJ1-2
cdr3_nt: TGTGCCAGCAGTTTAAAACAGGAGTATGGCTACACCTTC
cdr3_aa: CASSLKQEYGYTF

v_call: TRBV27
clone_size: few
d_call: TRBD1
j_call: TRBJ1-6
cdr3_nt: TGTGCCAGCAGTCCGGGACAGGGGGTGGCACCCCTCCACTTT
cdr3_aa: CASSPGQGVAPLHF

v_call: TRBV30
clone_size: -
d_call: -
j_call: TRBJ1-1
cdr3_nt: TGTGCCTGGAGTGTAGGGGGACGGACTGAAGCTTTCTTT
cdr3_aa: CAWSVGGRTEAFF

v_call: TRBV6-1
clone_size: once
d_call: TRBD2
j_call: TRBJ2-1
cdr3_nt: TGTGCCAGCAGTGGTATCGGCGGGGGGGGAAACAATGAGCAGTTCTTC
cdr3_aa: CASSGIGGGGNNEQFF

v_call: TRBV2
clone_size: -
d_call: -
j_call: TRBJ2-7
cdr3_nt: TGTGCCAGCAGTGATAACTCGGGGCCTATCTCCTACGAGCAGTACTTC
cdr3_aa: CASSDNSGPISYEQYF

v_call: TRBV28
clone_size: -
d_call: -
j_call: TRBJ2-7
cdr3_nt: TGTGCCAGCAGGGACACCTACGAGCAGTACTTC
cdr3_aa: CASRDTYEQYF

v_call: TRBV7-9
clone_size: -
d_call: TRBD2
j_call: TRBJ2-5
cdr3_nt: TGTGCCAGCAGCCCACAATGGGGACTAGCGGGGGAAGGAGAGACCCAGTACTTC
cdr3_aa: CASSPQWGLAGEGETQYF

v_call: TRBV2
clone_size: -
d_call: -
j_call: TRBJ2-7
cdr3_nt: TGTGCCAGCAGTGAATTTCGTGAATCCTACGAGCAGTACTTC
cdr3_aa: CASSEFRESYEQYF

v_call: TRBV11-3
clone_size: -
d_call: TRBD1
j_call: TRBJ2-3
cdr3_nt: TGTGCCAGCAGCCACTACAGGGGAGATACGCAGTATTTT
cdr3_aa: CASSHYRGDTQYF

v_call: TRBV28
clone_size: -
d_call: -
j_call: TRBJ2-5
cdr3_nt: TGTGCCAGCAGTACCGGTTGGTCGGGGGAAGAGACCCAGTACTTC
cdr3_aa: CASSTGWSGEETQYF

v_call: TRBV29-1
clone_size: -
d_call: -
j_call: TRBJ2-1
cdr3_nt: TGCAGGGTGAGCGAAGATGAGCAGTTCTTC
cdr3_aa: CRVSEDEQFF

v_call: TRBV6-6
clone_size: -
d_call: TRBD1
j_call: TRBJ1-2
cdr3_nt: TGTGCCAGATTGACAGGGGAGGACGGCTACACCTTC
cdr3_aa: CARLTGEDGYTF

v_call: TRBV4-1
clone_size: -
d_call: TRBD1
j_call: TRBJ1-5
cdr3_nt: TGCGCCAGCAGCCAAGATAGGGCAGGGGGAGAGGTATTTGGCAATCAGCCCCAGCATTTT
cdr3_aa: CASSQDRAGGEVFGNQPQHF

v_call: TRBV30
clone_size: once
d_call: TRBD2
j_call: TRBJ2-7
cdr3_nt: TGTGCCTGGAGTGTTGGGGGGGACTTGATAAACGAGCAGTACTTC
cdr3_aa: CAWSVGGDLINEQYF

v_call: TRBV9
clone_size: -
d_call: TRBD2
j_call: TRBJ2-3
cdr3_nt: TGTGCCAGCAGCGTAGTAGTTGCGGGAGACACAGATACGCAGTATTTT
cdr3_aa: CASSVVVAGDTDTQYF

v_call: TRBV14
clone_size: -
d_call: -
j_call: TRBJ1-2
cdr3_nt: TGTGCCAGCAGCCAAGATGGGTTGGGCAGGACCTATGGCTACACCTTC
cdr3_aa: CASSQDGLGRTYGYTF

v_call: TRBV27
clone_size: -
d_call: -
j_call: TRBJ2-7
cdr3_nt: TGTGCCAGCAGTTCAGGGTTCGGGAGCTCCTACGAGCAGTACTTC
cdr3_aa: CASSSGFGSSYEQYF

v_call: TRBV27
clone_size: -
d_call: -
j_call: TRBJ1-5
cdr3_nt: TGTGCCAGCAGTTTATTTGGCGGGGACAATCAGCCCCAGCATTTT
cdr3_aa: CASSLFGGDNQPQHF

v_call: TRBV9
clone_size: once
d_call: -
j_call: TRBJ1-1
cdr3_nt: TGTGCCAGCAGCGGGGTATGGGGCACTGAAGCTTTCTTT
cdr3_aa: CASSGVWGTEAFF

v_call: TRBV7-2
clone_size: -
d_call: -
j_call: TRBJ2-1
cdr3_nt: TGTGCCAGCAGCCCCATGGCTAGGCCTAACTACAATGAGCAGTTCTTC
cdr3_aa: CASSPMARPNYNEQFF

v_call: TRBV28
clone_size: -
d_call: -
j_call: TRBJ2-2
cdr3_nt: TGTGCCAGCAACTCAGGGCCCCAGGGAGCGAACACCGGGGAGCTGTTTTTT
cdr3_aa: CASNSGPQGANTGELFF

v_call: TRBV27
clone_size: -
d_call: TRBD1
j_call: TRBJ2-7
cdr3_nt: TGTGCCAGCAGTTGGACAGGGCGCTACGAGCAGTACTTC
cdr3_aa: CASSWTGRYEQYF

v_call: TRBV6-1
clone_size: -
d_call: -
j_call: TRBJ1-2
cdr3_nt: TGTGCCAGCAGTGAGAGGGGCTCCTATGGCTACACCTTC
cdr3_aa: CASSERGSYGYTF

v_call: TRBV9
clone_size: -
d_call: TRBD2
j_call: TRBJ2-1
cdr3_nt: TGTGCCAGCAGTCTAGCGGGACCCTACAATGAGCAGTTCTTC
cdr3_aa: CASSLAGPYNEQFF

v_call: TRBV4-3
clone_size: -
d_call: TRBD1
j_call: TRBJ2-7
cdr3_nt: TGCGCCAGCAGCCAAGAGACAGGGGGCTACGAGCAGTACTTC
cdr3_aa: CASSQETGGYEQYF

v_call: TRBV9
clone_size: -
d_call: -
j_call: TRBJ2-3
cdr3_nt: TGTGCCAGCAGCCCCTGGGGAACTAGCACAGATACGCAGTATTTT
cdr3_aa: CASSPWGTSTDTQYF

v_call: TRBV5-1
clone_size: -
d_call: -
j_call: TRBJ2-7
cdr3_nt: TGCGCCAGCAGCCCGACACAGCAAAGGATGGAGCAGTACTTC
cdr3_aa: CASSPTQQRMEQYF

v_call: TRBV6-5
clone_size: -
d_call: -
j_call: TRBJ1-1
cdr3_nt: TGTGCCAGCAGTTCCCCCGGGACCGTTAACACTGAAGCTTTCTTT
cdr3_aa: CASSSPGTVNTEAFF

v_call: TRBV20-1
clone_size: -
d_call: -
j_call: TRBJ2-7
cdr3_nt: TGCAGTGCTAGAGACAAGTACGAGCAGTACTTC
cdr3_aa: CSARDKYEQYF

v_call: TRBV4-3
clone_size: -
d_call: -
j_call: TRBJ2-4
cdr3_nt: TGCGCCAGCAGCCCCGGGGTACAGGGTTGTGAGCGGAGAAAAAACATTCAGTACTTC
cdr3_aa: CASSPGVQGCERRKNIQYF

v_call: TRBV4-3
clone_size: -
d_call: TRBD2
j_call: TRBJ2-3
cdr3_nt: TGCGCCAGCAGCCTTATACTCGGGGGGAGTGGGACAGATACGCAGTATTTT
cdr3_aa: CASSLILGGSGTDTQYF